This T cell receptor (beta chain) is from a study of blood T cell repertoires in COVID-19. The overall study: The analysed material was cDNA or gDNA that came from T cells, B-cell-depleted T cells, or PBMCs.

Participants spanned ages about 18 to 90 years and resided in about two dozen US areas. Germline V lookup: CDR1 SEHNR, CDR2 FQNEAQ (reference sequence). V lost 5 bases to trimming and J lost 6 bases, with 16 bases between them. The CDR3 contains 14 residues. Clones were read by immunoSEQ multiplex PCR, and TCRdb kept only the in-frame ones, dropping some. The repertoire holds roughly 350,000 clones, with 92% as singletons. This receptor was identified in a woman aged 25-40 years who had recovered from COVID-19. The chain uses TRBV7-9 and TRBJ1-1; D is uncertain. The specimen sequenced was PBMCs or T cells enriched from blood (not recorded which). In DNA, the CDR3 is TGTGCCAGCAGCCCAGCTTACGGGATGGCTGAAGCTTTCTTT. The encoded protein is CASSPAYGMAEAFF.